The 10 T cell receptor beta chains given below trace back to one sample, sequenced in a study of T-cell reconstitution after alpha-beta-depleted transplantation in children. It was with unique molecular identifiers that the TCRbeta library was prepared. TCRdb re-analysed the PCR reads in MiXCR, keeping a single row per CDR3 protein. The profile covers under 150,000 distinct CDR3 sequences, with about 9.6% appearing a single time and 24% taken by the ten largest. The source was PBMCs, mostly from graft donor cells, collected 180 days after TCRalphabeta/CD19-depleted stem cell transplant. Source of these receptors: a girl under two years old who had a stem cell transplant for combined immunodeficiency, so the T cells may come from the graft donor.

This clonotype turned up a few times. CDR3 region: CASTLHRTGNEKLFF. For the CDR3, the DNA is TGTGCCAGCACCCTCCATAGGACAGGGAATGAAAAACTGTTTTTT. The V and J genes are TRBV12-3 or TRBV12-4 and TRBJ1-4; 8 bases fit TRBD1. The CDR3 contains 15 residues. V trimming: 7 bases; J trimming: 5 bases; junction bases outside the gene matches: 9.

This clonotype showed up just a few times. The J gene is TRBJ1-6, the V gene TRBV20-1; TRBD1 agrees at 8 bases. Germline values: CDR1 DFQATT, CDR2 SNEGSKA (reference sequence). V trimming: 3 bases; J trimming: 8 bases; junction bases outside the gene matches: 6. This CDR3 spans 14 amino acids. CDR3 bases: TGCAGTGCTAGCCACGACAGGGGCCATTCACCCCTCCACTTT. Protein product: CSASHDRGHSPLHF.

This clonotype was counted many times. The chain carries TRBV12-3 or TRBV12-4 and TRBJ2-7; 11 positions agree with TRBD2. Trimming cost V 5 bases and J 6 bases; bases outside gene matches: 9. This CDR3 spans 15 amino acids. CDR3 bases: TGTGCCAGCAGTCCCCGGGTAGCGGGGGGGAGCGAGCAGTACTTC. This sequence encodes CASSPRVAGGSEQYF.

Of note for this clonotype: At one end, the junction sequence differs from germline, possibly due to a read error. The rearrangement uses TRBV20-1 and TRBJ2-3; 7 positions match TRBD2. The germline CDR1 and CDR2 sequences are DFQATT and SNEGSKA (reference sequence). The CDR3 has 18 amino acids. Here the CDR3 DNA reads TGCTGTGCCCAAGCTTCCGAGGGCGGGAGTGTGGGCACAGATACGCAGTATTTT. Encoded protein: CCAQASEGGSVGTDTQYF.

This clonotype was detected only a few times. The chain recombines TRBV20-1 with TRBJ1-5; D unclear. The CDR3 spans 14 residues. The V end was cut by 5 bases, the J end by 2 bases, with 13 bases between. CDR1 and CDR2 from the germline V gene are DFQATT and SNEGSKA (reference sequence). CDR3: CSAPARAGNQPQHF. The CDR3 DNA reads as TGCAGTGCTCCCGCACGGGCAGGCAATCAGCCCCAGCATTTT.

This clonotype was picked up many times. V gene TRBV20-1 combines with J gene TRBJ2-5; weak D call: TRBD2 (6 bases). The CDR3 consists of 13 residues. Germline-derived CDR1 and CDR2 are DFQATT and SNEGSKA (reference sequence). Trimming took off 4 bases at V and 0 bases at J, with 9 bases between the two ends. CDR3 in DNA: TGCAGTGCTATGACTAGTAACCAAGAGACCCAGTACTTC. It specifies CSAMTSNQETQYF.

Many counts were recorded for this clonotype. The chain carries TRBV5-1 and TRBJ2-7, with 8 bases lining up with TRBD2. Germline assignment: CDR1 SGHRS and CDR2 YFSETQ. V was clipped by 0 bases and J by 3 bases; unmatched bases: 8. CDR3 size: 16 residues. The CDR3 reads CASSLGPAGAGYEQYF. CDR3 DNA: TGCGCCAGCAGCTTGGGGCCAGCGGGAGCGGGCTACGAGCAGTACTTC.

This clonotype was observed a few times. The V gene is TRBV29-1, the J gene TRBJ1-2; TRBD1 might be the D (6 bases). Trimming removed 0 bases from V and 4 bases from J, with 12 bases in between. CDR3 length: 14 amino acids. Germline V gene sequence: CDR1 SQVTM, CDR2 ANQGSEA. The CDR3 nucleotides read TGCAGCGTTGAAGATCTTCGGACAGCCTATGGCTACACCTTC. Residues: CSVEDLRTAYGYTF.

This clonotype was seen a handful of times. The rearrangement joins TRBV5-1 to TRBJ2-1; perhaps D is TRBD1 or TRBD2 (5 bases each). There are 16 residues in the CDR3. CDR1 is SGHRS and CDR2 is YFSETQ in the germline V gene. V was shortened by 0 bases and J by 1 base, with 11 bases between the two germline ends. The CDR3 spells CASSLEPGRSYNEQFF. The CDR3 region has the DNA TGCGCCAGCAGCTTGGAACCGGGACGTTCCTACAATGAGCAGTTCTTC.

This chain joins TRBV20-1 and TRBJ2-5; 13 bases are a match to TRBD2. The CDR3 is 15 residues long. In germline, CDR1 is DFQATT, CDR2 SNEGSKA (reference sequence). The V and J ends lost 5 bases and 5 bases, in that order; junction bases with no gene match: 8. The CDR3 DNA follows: TGCAGTGCTGCTACTAGCGGGAGGGCCAGGGAGACCCAGTACTTC. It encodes CSAATSGRARETQYF.